This TCR beta chain originates from a study of T cells in Graves' hyperthyroidism and ophthalmopathy. Whole-study findings and limits: The model made its ophthalmopathy prediction, and onset followed a median about 6.8 months later.

Researchers took RNA transcripts and amplified the TCR beta CDR3 regions from them. First-round RT-PCR of the TCR CDR3 relied on the HTBI primer set. Via MiXCR, TCRdb re-called the multiplex PCR reads, giving one row per CDR3 protein. The sample shows some 770,000 distinct CDR3 sequences, less than 20% of them seen only once. With respect to this clonotype: Its antigen is currently unknown.

The specimen sequenced was blood. The sequence was collected from a man aged 18-30 years with Graves' hyperthyroidism.

CDR3 sequence (DNA): TGCGCCAGCAGCTCCTGGACAGGGGCCAATGAGCAGTTCTTC. This codes for CASSSWTGANEQFF. The rearrangement links TRBV5-1 to TRBJ2-1; 9 nucleotides line up with TRBD1. CDR1 SGHRS and CDR2 YFSETQ come from the germline V gene. This CDR3 is 14 amino acids long. V gave up 3 bases and J gave up 6 bases; unmatched junction bases: 4.